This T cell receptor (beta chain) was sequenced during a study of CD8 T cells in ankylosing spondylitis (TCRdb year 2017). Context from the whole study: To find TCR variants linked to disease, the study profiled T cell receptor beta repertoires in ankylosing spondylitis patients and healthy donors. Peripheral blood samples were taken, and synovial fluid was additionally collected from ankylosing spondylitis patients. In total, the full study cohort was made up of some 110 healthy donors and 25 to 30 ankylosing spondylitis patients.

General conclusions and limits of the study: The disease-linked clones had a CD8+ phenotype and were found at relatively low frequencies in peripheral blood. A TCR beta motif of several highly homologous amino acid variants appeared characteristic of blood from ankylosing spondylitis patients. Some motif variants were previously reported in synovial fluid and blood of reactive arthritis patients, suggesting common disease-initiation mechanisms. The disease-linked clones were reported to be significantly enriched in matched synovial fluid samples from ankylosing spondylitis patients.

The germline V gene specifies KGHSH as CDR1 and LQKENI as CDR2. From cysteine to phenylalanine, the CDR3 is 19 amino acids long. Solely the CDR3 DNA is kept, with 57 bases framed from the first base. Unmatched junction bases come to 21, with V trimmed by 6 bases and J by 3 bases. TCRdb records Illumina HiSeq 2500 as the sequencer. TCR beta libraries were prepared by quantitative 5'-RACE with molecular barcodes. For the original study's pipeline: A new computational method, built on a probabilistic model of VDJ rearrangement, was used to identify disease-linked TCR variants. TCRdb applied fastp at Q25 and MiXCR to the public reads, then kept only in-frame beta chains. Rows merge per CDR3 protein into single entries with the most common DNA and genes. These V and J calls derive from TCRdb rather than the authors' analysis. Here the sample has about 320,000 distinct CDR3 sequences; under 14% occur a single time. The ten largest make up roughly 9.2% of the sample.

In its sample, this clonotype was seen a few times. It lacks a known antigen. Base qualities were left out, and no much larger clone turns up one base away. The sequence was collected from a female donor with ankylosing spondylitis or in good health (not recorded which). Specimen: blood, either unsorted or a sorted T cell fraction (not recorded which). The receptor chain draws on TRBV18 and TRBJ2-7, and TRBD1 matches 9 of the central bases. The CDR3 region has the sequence CASSSRGTGPTSNIYEQYF. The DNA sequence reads TGTGCCAGCTCGTCGAGGGGGACAGGGCCAACCAGCAATATCTACGAGCAGTACTTC. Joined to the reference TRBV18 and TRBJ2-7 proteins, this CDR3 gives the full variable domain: NAGVMQNPRHLVRRRGQEARLRCSPMKGHSHVYWYRQLPEEGLKFMVYLQKENIIDESGMPKERFSAEFPKEGPSILRIQQVVRGDSAAYFCASSSRGTGPTSNIYEQYFGPGTRLTVT.